This TCR beta chain was identified in a study of T cell responses to AZD1222 COVID-19 vaccine. With regard to this clone: Its antigen remains unidentified.

Libraries were prepared by immunoSEQ multiplex PCR; TCRdb keeps only in-frame clonotypes and omits some of them. The table records 110,000 or so clones, more than 80% of them present only once. Study outcomes and limitations: White British ancestry dominated among donors, who included more females, and clonal diversity was possibly underestimated.

The TCR sequence derives from an adult in good health. The source was peripheral blood, collected on day 0 of AZD1222 vaccination.

In DNA form, the CDR3 reads TGTGCCAGCAGCGGGGGGGGCAATGAGCAGTTCTTC. Encoded protein: CASSGGGNEQFF. This chain joins TRBV21-1 and TRBJ2-1; whether TRBD2, the table's D call, matches the DNA was not checked. TRBV21-1 is noted as a pseudogene. This CDR3 spans 12 amino acids.